This T cell receptor (beta chain) emerged from a study of glioma-infiltrating T cells. Study conclusions and caveats: CDR3 overlap between tissue and blood was very small. Non-neoplastic patients had below-expected tissue-blood divergence, while all gliomas exceeded expectation.

This clonotype has ten or more counts. Its specificity is unknown. Using RNA template, CDR3s of TCR alpha and beta were amplified with iRepertoire arm-PCR. For one-step reverse transcription and amplification, roughly 95-450 ng of tissue mRNA or PBMC total RNA was used. TCRdb called the multiplex PCR reads again in MiXCR, with one record for every CDR3 protein. The sample lists 44,000 or so distinct CDR3 sequences; approximately 20% were seen once. The length of the CDR3 is 16 residues. With 0 bases clipped from V and 4 bases from J, the junction kept 1 base outside the gene matches. In germline, CDR1 is SGHTA, CDR2 FQGNSA.

This clonotype originated in a human donor with low-grade glioma or glioblastoma, undergoing nonglioma brain surgery, or in good health (not recorded which). V is TRBV7-2 and J is TRBJ2-3, with TRBD2 matching 13 bases. Sequencing was done on a sample of glioma tissue, nonneoplastic brain tissue, or PBMCs (not recorded which). In DNA form, the CDR3 reads TGTGCCAGCAGCTTAGCAACTAGCGGGAGGGCAGATACGCAGTATTTT. This translates into CASSLATSGRADTQYF.